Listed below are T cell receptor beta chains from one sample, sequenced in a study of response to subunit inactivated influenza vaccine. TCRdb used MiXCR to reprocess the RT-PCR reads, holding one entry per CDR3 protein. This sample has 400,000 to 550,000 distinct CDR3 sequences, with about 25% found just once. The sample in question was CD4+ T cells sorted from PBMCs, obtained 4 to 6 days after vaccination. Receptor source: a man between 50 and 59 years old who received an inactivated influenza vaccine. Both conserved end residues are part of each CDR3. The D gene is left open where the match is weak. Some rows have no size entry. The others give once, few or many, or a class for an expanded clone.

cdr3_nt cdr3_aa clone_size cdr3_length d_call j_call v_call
TGTGCCAGCTTATCCGGGACTAGCGGGAGGAACGCAGATACGCAGTATTTT CASLSGTSGRNADTQYF - 17 TRBD2 TRBJ2-3 TRBV18
TGTGCCAGCAGTTCCGGGGCAACCTCCTCCTTC CASSSGATSSF few 11 - TRBJ2-7 TRBV12-3/TRBV12-4
TGTGCCAGCAGCGTAGAGGCAGTGAGCTATGGCTACACCTTC CASSVEAVSYGYTF - 14 - TRBJ1-2 TRBV9
TGCGCCAGCAGCCGATACAAAAATGGGATCAACGAGCAGTACTTC CASSRYKNGINEQYF - 15 - TRBJ2-7 TRBV4-3
TGTGCCAGCAGCCAAGATATCACAGGGGGGCCCCAGCATTTT CASSQDITGGPQHF - 14 TRBD1 TRBJ1-5 TRBV3-1
TGTGCCAGCAGCTTCGGGGAAACCGGGGAGCTGTTTTTT CASSFGETGELFF few 13 - TRBJ2-2 TRBV11-1
TGTGCCAGCACTACTACGACAGGGTCGAACACCGGGGAGCTGTTTTTT CASTTTTGSNTGELFF - 16 TRBD1 TRBJ2-2 TRBV6-2/TRBV6-3
TGTGCCAGCAGCCCGGGACTAGCGGGGAACAATGAGCAGTTCTTC CASSPGLAGNNEQFF many 15 TRBD2 TRBJ2-1 TRBV7-9
TGTGCCAGCAGCTCGGGACCGACAGATAATTCACCCCTCCACTTT CASSSGPTDNSPLHF few 15 - TRBJ1-6 TRBV7-2
TGCAGTGCCGAACCTACCACCCCGACCTCAGGGGATCAAGAGACCCAGTACTTC CSAEPTTPTSGDQETQYF - 18 - TRBJ2-5 TRBV20-1